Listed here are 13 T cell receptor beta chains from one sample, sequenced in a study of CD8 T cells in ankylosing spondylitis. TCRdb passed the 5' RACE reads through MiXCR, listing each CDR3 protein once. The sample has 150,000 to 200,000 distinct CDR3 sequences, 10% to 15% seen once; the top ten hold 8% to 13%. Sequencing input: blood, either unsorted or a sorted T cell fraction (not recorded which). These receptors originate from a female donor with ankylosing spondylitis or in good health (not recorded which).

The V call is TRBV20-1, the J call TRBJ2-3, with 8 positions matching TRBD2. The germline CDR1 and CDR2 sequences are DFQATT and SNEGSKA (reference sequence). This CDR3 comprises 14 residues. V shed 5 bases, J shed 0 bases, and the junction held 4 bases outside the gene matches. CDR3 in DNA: TGCAGTGCTGGTAGCGGGGCTAGCACAGATACGCAGTATTTT. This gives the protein CSAGSGASTDTQYF.

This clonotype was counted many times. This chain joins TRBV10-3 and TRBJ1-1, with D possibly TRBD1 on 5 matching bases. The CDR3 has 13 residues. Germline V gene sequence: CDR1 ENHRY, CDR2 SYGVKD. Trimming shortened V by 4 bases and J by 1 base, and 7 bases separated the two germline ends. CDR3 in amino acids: CAISGQGNTEAFF. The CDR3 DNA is TGTGCCATCAGTGGGCAGGGGAACACTGAAGCTTTCTTT.

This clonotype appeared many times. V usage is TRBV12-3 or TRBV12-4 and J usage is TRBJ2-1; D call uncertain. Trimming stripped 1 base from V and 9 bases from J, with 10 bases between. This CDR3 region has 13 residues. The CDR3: CASSLVRGSEQFF. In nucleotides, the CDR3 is TGTGCCAGCAGTTTAGTCCGCGGAAGTGAGCAGTTCTTC.

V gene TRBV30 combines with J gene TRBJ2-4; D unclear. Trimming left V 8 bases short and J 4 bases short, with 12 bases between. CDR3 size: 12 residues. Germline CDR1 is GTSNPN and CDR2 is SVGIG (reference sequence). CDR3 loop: CARSGGKNIQYF. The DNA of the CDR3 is TGTGCCCGTTCGGGCGGAAAAAACATTCAGTACTTC.

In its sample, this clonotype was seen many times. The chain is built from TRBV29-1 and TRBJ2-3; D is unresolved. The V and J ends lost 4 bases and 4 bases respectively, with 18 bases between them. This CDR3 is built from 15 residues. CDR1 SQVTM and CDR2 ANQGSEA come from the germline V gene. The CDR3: CSVGFSTTMADTQYF. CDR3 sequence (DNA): TGCAGCGTTGGCTTTTCGACCACAATGGCAGATACGCAGTATTTT.

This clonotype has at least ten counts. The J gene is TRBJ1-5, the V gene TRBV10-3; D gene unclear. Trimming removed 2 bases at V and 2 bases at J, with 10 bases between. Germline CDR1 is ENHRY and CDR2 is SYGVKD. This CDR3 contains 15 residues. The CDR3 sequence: CAISELVGGNQPQHF. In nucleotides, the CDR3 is TGTGCCATCAGTGAGCTGGTAGGAGGCAATCAGCCCCAGCATTTT.

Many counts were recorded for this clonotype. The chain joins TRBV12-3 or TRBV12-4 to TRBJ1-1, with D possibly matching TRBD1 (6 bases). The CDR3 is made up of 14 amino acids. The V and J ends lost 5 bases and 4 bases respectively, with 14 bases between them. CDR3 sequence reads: CASSGKQGSTEAFF. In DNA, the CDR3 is TGTGCCAGCAGTGGGAAACAGGGATCCACTGAAGCTTTCTTT.

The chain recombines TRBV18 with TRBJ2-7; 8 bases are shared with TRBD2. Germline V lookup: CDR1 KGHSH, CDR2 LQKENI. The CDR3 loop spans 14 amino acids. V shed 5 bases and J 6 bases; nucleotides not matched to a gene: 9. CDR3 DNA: TGTGCCAGCTCAGCTGAAACCGGGACTAGCGAGCAGTACTTC. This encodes CASSAETGTSEQYF.

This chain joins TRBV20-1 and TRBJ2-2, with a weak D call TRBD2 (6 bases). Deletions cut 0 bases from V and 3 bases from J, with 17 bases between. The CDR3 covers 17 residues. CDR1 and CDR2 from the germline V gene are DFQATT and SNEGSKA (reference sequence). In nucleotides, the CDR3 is TGCAGTGCTAGAGATTTAGGAGGGGATAGGCACACCGGGGAGCTGTTTTTT. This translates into CSARDLGGDRHTGELFF.

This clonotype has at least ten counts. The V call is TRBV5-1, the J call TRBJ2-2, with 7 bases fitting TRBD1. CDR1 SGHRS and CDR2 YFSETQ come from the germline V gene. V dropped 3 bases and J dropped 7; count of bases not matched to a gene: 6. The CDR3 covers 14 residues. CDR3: CASSSMTGNGELFF. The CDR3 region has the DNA TGCGCCAGCAGCTCGATGACAGGGAACGGGGAGCTGTTTTTT.

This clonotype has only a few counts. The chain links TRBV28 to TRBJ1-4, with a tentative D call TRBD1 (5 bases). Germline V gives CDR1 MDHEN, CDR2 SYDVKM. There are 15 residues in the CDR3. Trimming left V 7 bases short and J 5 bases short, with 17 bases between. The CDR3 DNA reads TGTGCCAGCAAAAGGGACGGGAACTGGAATGAAAAACTGTTTTTT. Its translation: CASKRDGNWNEKLFF.

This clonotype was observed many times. CDR3 nucleotide sequence: TGTGCCAGCGGGGGCAGGGGACTCTCTGGAAACACCATATATTTT. It translates to CASGGRGLSGNTIYF. This chain joins TRBV3-1 and TRBJ1-3, with D possibly matching TRBD1 (6 bases). CDR3 length equals 15 residues. Trimming stripped 8 bases from V and 0 bases from J, with 14 bases between. From germline, CDR1 is LGHDT and CDR2 YNNKEL (reference sequence).

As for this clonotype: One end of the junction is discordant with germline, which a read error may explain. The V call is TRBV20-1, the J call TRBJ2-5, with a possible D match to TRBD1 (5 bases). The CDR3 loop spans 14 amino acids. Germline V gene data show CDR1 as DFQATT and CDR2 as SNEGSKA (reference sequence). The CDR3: CSASVTGVQEAQYF. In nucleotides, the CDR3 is TGCAGTGCTAGTGTCACAGGAGTCCAAGAGGCCCAGTACTTC.